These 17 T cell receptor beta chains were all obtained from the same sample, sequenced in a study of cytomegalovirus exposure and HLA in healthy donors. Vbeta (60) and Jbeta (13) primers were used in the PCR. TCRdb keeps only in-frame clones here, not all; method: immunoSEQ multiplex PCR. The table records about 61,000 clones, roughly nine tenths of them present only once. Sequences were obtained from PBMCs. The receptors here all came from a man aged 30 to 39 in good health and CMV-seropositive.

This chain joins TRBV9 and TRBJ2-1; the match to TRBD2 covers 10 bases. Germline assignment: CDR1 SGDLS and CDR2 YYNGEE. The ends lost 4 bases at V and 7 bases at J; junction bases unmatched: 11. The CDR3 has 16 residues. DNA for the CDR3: TGTGCCAGCAGCCCGATTGCGATAGCGGGGGGTAATGAGCAGTTCTTC. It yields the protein CASSPIAIAGGNEQFF. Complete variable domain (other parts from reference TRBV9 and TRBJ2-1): DSGVTQTPKHLITATGQRVTLRCSPRSGDLSVYWYQQSLDQGLQFLIQYYNGEERAKGNILERFSAQQFPDLHSELNLSSLELGDSALYFCASSPIAIAGGNEQFFGPGTRLTVL.

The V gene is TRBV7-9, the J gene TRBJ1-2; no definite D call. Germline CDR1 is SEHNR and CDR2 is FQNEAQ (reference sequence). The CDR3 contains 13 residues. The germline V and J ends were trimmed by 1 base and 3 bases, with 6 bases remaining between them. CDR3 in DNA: TGTGCCAGCAGCTTAGATATTGACTATGGCTACACCTTC. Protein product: CASSLDIDYGYTF.

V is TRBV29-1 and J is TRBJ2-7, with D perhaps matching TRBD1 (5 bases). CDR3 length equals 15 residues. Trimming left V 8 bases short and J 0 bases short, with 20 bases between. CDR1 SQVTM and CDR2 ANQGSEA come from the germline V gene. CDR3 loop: CSTLIFGATSYEQYF. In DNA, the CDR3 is TGCAGCACCTTGATTTTTGGGGCTACCTCCTACGAGCAGTACTTC.

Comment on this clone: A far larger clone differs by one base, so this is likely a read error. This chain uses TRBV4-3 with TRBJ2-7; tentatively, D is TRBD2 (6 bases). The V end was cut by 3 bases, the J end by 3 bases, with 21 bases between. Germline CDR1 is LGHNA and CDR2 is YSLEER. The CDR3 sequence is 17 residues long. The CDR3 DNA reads TGCGCCAGCAGCCACCCACCAGTTGGGGGAGGCGGCTACGAGCAGTACTTC. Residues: CASSHPPVGGGGYEQYF.

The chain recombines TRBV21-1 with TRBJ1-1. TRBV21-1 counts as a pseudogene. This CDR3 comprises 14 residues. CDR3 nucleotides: TGTGCCAGCCTGCCCCGGGAGGGGAACACTGAAGCTTTCTTT. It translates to CASLPREGNTEAFF.

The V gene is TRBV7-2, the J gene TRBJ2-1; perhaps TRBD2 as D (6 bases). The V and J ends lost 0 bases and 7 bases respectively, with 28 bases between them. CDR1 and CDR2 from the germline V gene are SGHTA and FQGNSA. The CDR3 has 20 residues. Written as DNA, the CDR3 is TGTGCCAGCAGCTTAGCTTTCGGCCGTAGTGGTAGCGGAAAGAGGAATGAGCAGTTCTTC. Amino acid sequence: CASSLAFGRSGSGKRNEQFF.

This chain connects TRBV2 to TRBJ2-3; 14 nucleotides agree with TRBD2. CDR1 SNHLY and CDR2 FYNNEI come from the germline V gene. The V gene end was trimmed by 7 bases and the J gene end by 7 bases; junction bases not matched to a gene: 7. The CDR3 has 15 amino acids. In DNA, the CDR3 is TGTGCCAGCACCCGACTAGCGGGAGGGGATAATACGCAGTATTTT. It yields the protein CASTRLAGGDNTQYF.

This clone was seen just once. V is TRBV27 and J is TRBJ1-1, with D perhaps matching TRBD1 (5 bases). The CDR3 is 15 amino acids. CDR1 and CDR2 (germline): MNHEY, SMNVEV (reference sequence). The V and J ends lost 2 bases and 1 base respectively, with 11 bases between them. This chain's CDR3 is CASSLGRGGNTEAFF. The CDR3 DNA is TGTGCCAGCAGTTTAGGAAGGGGAGGGAACACTGAAGCTTTCTTT.

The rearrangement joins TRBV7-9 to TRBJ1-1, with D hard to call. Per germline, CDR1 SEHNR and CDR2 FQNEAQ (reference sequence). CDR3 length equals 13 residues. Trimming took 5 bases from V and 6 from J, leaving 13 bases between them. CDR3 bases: TGTGCCAGCAGCCCGCAGATGGTCCCTGAAGCTTTCTTT. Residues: CASSPQMVPEAFF.

The CDR3 region is CAWRGLAGADTQYF. The CDR3, as DNA: TGTGCCTGGAGAGGCCTAGCGGGAGCAGATACGCAGTATTTT. The rearrangement links TRBV30 to TRBJ2-3, with TRBD2 matching over 10 bases. The ends lost 3 bases at V and 4 bases at J; junction bases unmatched: 4. There are 14 residues in the CDR3. Per the germline V gene, CDR1 is GTSNPN and CDR2 is SVGIG (reference sequence).

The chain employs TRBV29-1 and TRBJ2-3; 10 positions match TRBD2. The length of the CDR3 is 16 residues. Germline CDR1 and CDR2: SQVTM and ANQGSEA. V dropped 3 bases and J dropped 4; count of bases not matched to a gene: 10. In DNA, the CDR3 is TGCAGCGTTGAGATAGGGGCTAGCGGGAGATCAGATACGCAGTATTTT. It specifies CSVEIGASGRSDTQYF.

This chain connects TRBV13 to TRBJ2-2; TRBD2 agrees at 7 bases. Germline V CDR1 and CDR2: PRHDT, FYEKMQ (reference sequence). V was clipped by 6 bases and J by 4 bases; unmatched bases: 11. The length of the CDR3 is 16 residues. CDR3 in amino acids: CASSARGGSFTGELFF. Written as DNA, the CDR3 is TGTGCCAGCAGTGCCCGGGGCGGGAGTTTCACCGGGGAGCTGTTTTTT.

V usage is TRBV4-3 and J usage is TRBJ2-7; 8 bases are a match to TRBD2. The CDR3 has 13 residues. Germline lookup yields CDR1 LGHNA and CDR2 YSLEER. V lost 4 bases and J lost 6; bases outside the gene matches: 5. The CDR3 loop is CASSPSGGGEQYF. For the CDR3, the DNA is TGCGCCAGCAGCCCCTCGGGGGGGGGCGAGCAGTACTTC.

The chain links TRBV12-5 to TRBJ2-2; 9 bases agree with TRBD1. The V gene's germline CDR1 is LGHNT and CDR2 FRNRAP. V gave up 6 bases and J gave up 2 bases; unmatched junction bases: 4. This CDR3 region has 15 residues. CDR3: CASGKGQGNTGELFF. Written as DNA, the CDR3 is TGTGCTAGTGGGAAGGGACAGGGTAACACCGGGGAGCTGTTTTTT.

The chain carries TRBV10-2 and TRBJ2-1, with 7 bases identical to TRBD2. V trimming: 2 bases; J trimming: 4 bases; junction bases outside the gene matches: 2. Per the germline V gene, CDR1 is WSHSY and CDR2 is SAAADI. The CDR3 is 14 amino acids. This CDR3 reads CASSEGGGYNEQFF. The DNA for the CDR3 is TGCGCCAGCAGTGAGGGGGGAGGGTACAATGAGCAGTTCTTC.

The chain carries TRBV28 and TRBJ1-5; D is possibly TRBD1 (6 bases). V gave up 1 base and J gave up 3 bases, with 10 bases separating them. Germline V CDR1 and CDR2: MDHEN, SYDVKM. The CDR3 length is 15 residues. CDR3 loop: CASSLSAGANQPQHF. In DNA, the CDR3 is TGTGCCAGCAGTTTATCGGCAGGGGCCAATCAGCCCCAGCATTTT.

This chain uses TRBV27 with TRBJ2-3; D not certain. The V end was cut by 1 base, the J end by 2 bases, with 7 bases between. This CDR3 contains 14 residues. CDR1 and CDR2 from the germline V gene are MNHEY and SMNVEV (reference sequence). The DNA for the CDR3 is TGTGCCAGCAGTTTATGGGCCTCCACAGATACGCAGTATTTT. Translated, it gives CASSLWASTDTQYF.